Presented here are 27 T cell receptor beta chains from one specimen sequenced in a study of memory CD4+ T cells and cytomegalovirus serostatus. Single viable CD3+CD4+CD8-CD45RO+ cells were sorted as the memory CD4+ T cells. This table comes from immunoSEQ multiplex PCR, and its TCRdb copy is limited to in-frame clones, with some not included. This sample has roughly 60,000 clones, with about 74% found just once. The source material was memory CD4+ T cells from blood. These receptors were obtained from an adult in good health and CMV-seronegative.

J is TRBJ1-1 and V is TRBV2; the match to TRBD1 covers 9 bases. Looked up from germline, CDR1 is SNHLY and CDR2 is FYNNEI. V lost 4 bases to trimming and J lost 5 bases; unmatched junction nucleotides: 8. This CDR3 has 15 amino acids. This CDR3 reads CASSVGQGRLTEAFF. The CDR3 DNA reads TGTGCCAGCAGTGTAGGACAGGGGCGCTTGACTGAAGCTTTCTTT.

The chain carries TRBV18 and TRBJ1-3; the D is unclear. Germline V gene lookup returns CDR1 KGHSH and CDR2 LQKENI. The V end lost 6 bases, the J end lost 0 bases, and 9 bases lay between the germline ends. The CDR3 is made up of 14 amino acids. CDR3: CASSPTSSGNTIYF. The CDR3 nucleotides are TGTGCCAGCTCGCCCACAAGCTCTGGAAACACCATATATTTT. The whole variable domain, remainder taken from reference TRBV18 and TRBJ1-3, is NAGVMQNPRHLVRRRGQEARLRCSPMKGHSHVYWYRQLPEEGLKFMVYLQKENIIDESGMPKERFSAEFPKEGPSILRIQQVVRGDSAAYFCASSPTSSGNTIYFGEGSWLTVV.

This clone was counted a few times. This chain uses TRBV28 with TRBJ1-2, with D possibly TRBD1 on 6 matching bases. V lost 2 bases, J lost 14 bases, and 21 bases lay in between. This CDR3 has 14 residues. The germline V gene encodes CDR1 MDHEN and CDR2 SYDVKM. CDR3 residues: CASSLAISLRGGTF. The CDR3 DNA reads TGTGCCAGCAGTTTAGCTATCAGTTTAAGGGGGGGTACCTTC.

J is TRBJ1-1 and V is TRBV6-5, with 7 bases aligning to TRBD1. Trimming removed 5 bases from V and 1 base from J; junction bases left unmatched: 4. The length of the CDR3 is 14 residues. Germline CDR1 is MNHEY and CDR2 is SVGAGI. This chain's CDR3 is CASSPTGRNTEAFF. The CDR3 nucleotides are TGTGCCAGCAGTCCGACAGGGAGGAACACTGAAGCTTTCTTT.

The rearrangement uses TRBV5-6 and TRBJ1-3; D perhaps matches TRBD1 (6 bases). Trimming left V 4 bases short and J 0 bases short, with 14 bases between. Germline V CDR1 and CDR2: SGHDT, YYEEEE. The CDR3 contains 16 residues. CDR3 DNA sequence: TGTGCCAGCAGCCGACGGGACACCTTCTCTGGAAACACCATATATTTT. Its translation: CASSRRDTFSGNTIYF.

The V and J genes are TRBV9 and TRBJ2-5, with 11 bases that match TRBD2. The V segment lost 0 bases and the J segment 4 bases; nucleotides outside the gene matches: 8. Germline loops: CDR1 SGDLS, CDR2 YYNGEE. The CDR3 covers 17 residues. Here the CDR3 reads CASSVGGSGGAGETQYF. As DNA, the CDR3 is TGTGCCAGCAGCGTAGGTGGTAGCGGGGGGGCTGGAGAGACCCAGTACTTC.

The gene calls are TRBV9 and TRBJ2-2; 9 positions match TRBD2. J gave up 7 bases and V 5 bases, and 12 bases lay outside the gene matches. Per the germline V gene, CDR1 is SGDLS and CDR2 is YYNGEE. CDR3 length: 16 amino acids. CDR3 amino acids: CASSGVGGGAVGELFF. The CDR3 region has the DNA TGTGCCAGCAGTGGAGTTGGCGGGGGGGCGGTCGGGGAGCTGTTTTTT.

J is TRBJ2-7 and V is TRBV7-9, with D maybe TRBD2 (6 bases). The CDR3 consists of 14 residues. Deletions cut 0 bases from V and 5 bases from J, with 11 bases between. Per germline, CDR1 SEHNR and CDR2 FQNEAQ (reference sequence). DNA for the CDR3: TGTGCCAGCAGCTTAGCCCCGGGAGCCCACGAGCAGTACTTC. It translates to CASSLAPGAHEQYF. Together with reference TRBV7-9 and TRBJ2-7, the CDR3 gives the full variable domain: DTGVSQNPRHKITKRGQNVTFRCDPISEHNRLYWYRQTLGQGPEFLTYFQNEAQLEKSRLLSDRFSAERPKGSFSTLEIQRTEQGDSAMYLCASSLAPGAHEQYFGPGTRLTVT.

The CDR3 here is CASSFGQWGYTF. The CDR3 DNA sequence: TGTGCCAGCAGTTTCGGGCAGTGGGGCTACACCTTC. This chain connects TRBV28 to TRBJ1-2, with D unresolved. Trimming shortened V by 3 bases and J by 8 bases, and 10 bases separated the two germline ends. Looked up from germline, CDR1 is MDHEN and CDR2 is SYDVKM. This CDR3 has 12 amino acids.

The chain employs TRBV30 and TRBJ1-4; D not resolved. The V end lost 8 bases, the J end lost 5 bases, and 12 bases lay between the germline ends. This CDR3 spans 12 amino acids. Germline V gene lookup returns CDR1 GTSNPN and CDR2 SVGIG (reference sequence). DNA of the CDR3: TGTGCCGTCGGGAACCCCAATGAAAAACTGTTTTTT. Its protein is CAVGNPNEKLFF.

This chain uses TRBV10-2 with TRBJ2-4; D tentatively fits TRBD1 or TRBD2 (6 bases each). Trimming removed 3 bases from V and 0 bases from J, with 18 bases in between. Germline values: CDR1 WSHSY, CDR2 SAAADI. This CDR3 region has 18 residues. This chain's CDR3 is CASSEVGGQTLAKNIQYF. CDR3 nucleotides: TGCGCCAGCAGTGAAGTTGGGGGGCAGACCCTAGCCAAAAACATTCAGTACTTC.

The chain is built from TRBV13 and TRBJ1-3; a weak D match, TRBD1 (6 bases). There are 14 residues in the CDR3. The V end lost 2 bases, the J end lost 2 bases, and 7 bases lay between the germline ends. In germline, CDR1 is PRHDT, CDR2 FYEKMQ (reference sequence). The CDR3 region is CASSLQGPGNTIYF. In nucleotides, the CDR3 is TGTGCCAGCAGCTTACAGGGGCCTGGAAACACCATATATTTT.

The genes are TRBV5-4 and TRBJ1-6; D unresolved. V lost 4 bases to trimming and J lost 5 bases, with 13 bases between them. The CDR3 sequence is 15 residues long. Germline V gives CDR1 SGHNT, CDR2 YYREEE (reference sequence). The CDR3 is CASSAGVANNSPLHF. The CDR3, as DNA: TGTGCCAGCAGCGCTGGAGTCGCGAATAATTCACCCCTCCACTTT.

Sample share makes this clone medium-sized (0.01 to 0.1%). This chain links TRBV28 with TRBJ1-2, with a weak D call TRBD1 (6 bases). Per germline, CDR1 MDHEN and CDR2 SYDVKM. Trimming took 6 bases from V and 8 from J, leaving 19 bases between them. The CDR3 is made up of 14 amino acids. CDR3 DNA: TGTGCCAGCAGCGAAACAGGGACTACGCTAGGCTACACCTTC. Amino acids: CASSETGTTLGYTF.

This clone was recorded only once. The rearrangement uses TRBV7-2 and TRBJ1-2; 7 bases are shared with TRBD1. V shed 4 bases, J shed 4 bases, and the junction held 6 bases outside the gene matches. Per the germline V gene, CDR1 is SGHTA and CDR2 is FQGNSA. This CDR3 contains 14 residues. As DNA, the CDR3 is TGTGCCAGCAGCTCGAGGGGGCCTGGCTATGGCTACACCTTC. Protein sequence: CASSSRGPGYGYTF.

This clone was observed a handful of times. The chain is built from TRBV6-1 and TRBJ2-1; TRBD2 agrees at 11 bases. Germline-derived CDR1 and CDR2 are MNHNS and SASEGT. The trim removed 4 bases at V and 6 bases at J, leaving 2 bases unmatched. The CDR3 contains 14 residues. CDR3 sequence reads: CASSAGTSGNEQFF. The DNA for the CDR3 is TGTGCCAGCAGTGCTGGGACTAGCGGCAATGAGCAGTTCTTC.

This chain links TRBV10-3 with TRBJ1-5; D is unclear. The germline V gene has CDR1 ENHRY and CDR2 SYGVKD. The V and J ends lost 5 bases and 3 bases respectively, with 14 bases between them. This CDR3 contains 15 residues. CDR3 DNA sequence: TGTGCCATCAGTAGGGAACAAGGGAACAATCAGCCCCAGCATTTT. Its translation is CAISREQGNNQPQHF.

The chain's CDR3 is CAWSGQQGNTEAFF. The DNA of the CDR3 is TGTGCCTGGAGCGGACAACAGGGGAACACTGAAGCTTTCTTT. The chain is built from TRBV30 and TRBJ1-1; a possible D gene is TRBD1 (6 bases). Germline V gene lookup returns CDR1 GTSNPN and CDR2 SVGIG (reference sequence). The CDR3 covers 14 residues. V was trimmed by 3 bases and J by 1 base, leaving 12 bases between them. Supplemented by reference TRBV30 and TRBJ1-1, the full variable domain reads SQTIHQWPATLVQPVGSPLSLECTVEGTSNPNLYWYRQAAGRGLQLLFYSVGIGQISSEVPQNLSASRPQDRQFILSSKKLLLSDSGFYLCAWSGQQGNTEAFFGQGTRLTVV.

A single count supports this clone. V usage is TRBV5-1 and J usage is TRBJ2-7; 14 nucleotides match TRBD2. V gave up 4 bases and J gave up 2 bases; unmatched junction bases: 11. The CDR3 is made up of 18 amino acids. Germline CDR1 is SGHRS and CDR2 is YFSETQ. Here the CDR3 reads CASSVSGTSGSRAYEQYF. The DNA for the CDR3 is TGCGCCAGCAGCGTTTCCGGGACTAGCGGGAGTAGGGCCTACGAGCAGTACTTC. Full variable domain (missing parts from reference TRBV5-1 and TRBJ2-7): KAGVTQTPRYLIKTRGQQVTLSCSPISGHRSVSWYQQTPGQGLQFLFEYFSETQRNKGNFPGRFSGRQFSNSRSEMNVSTLELGDSALYLCASSVSGTSGSRAYEQYFGPGTRLTVT.

V usage is TRBV5-6 and J usage is TRBJ1-4, with D possibly matching TRBD1 (6 bases). Germline V CDR1 and CDR2: SGHDT, YYEEEE. Trimming left V 4 bases short and J 7 bases short, with 14 bases between. The CDR3 consists of 14 residues. This CDR3 reads CASSPDSRAEKLFF. CDR3 DNA sequence: TGTGCCAGCAGCCCGGACAGTCGTGCTGAAAAACTGTTTTTT. Combining the CDR3 with reference TRBV5-6 and TRBJ1-4 gives the whole variable domain DAGVTQSPTHLIKTRGQQVTLRCSPKSGHDTVSWYQQALGQGPQFIFQYYEEEERQRGNFPDRFSGHQFPNYSSELNVNALLLGDSALYLCASSPDSRAEKLFFGSGTQLSVL.

Note on this clone: Additional DNA sequences in this sample encode the identical CDR3. The chain links TRBV18 to TRBJ2-5, with D unclear. Per the germline V gene, CDR1 is KGHSH and CDR2 is LQKENI. CDR3 size: 12 residues. Trimming pared 3 bases from V and 0 bases from J, leaving 2 bases between. In nucleotides, the CDR3 is TGTGCCAGCTCACCTTACCAAGAGACCCAGTACTTC. Residues: CASSPYQETQYF.

This rearrangement joins TRBV5-1 to TRBJ2-7, with 10 bases matching TRBD2. V was pared by 3 bases and J by 0 bases, with 3 bases of the junction left unmatched. This CDR3 comprises 15 residues. The germline gives CDR1 SGHRS, CDR2 YFSETQ. The CDR3: CASSYQRGGSYEQYF. CDR3 nucleotides: TGCGCCAGCAGCTACCAGCGGGGGGGCTCCTACGAGCAGTACTTC.

Only one count was recorded for this clone. V gene TRBV30 combines with J gene TRBJ2-6, with TRBD2 as a possible D gene (5 bases). Germline CDR1 is GTSNPN and CDR2 is SVGIG (reference sequence). The CDR3 sequence is 15 residues long. The V end was cut by 8 bases, the J end by 1 base, with 15 bases between. CDR3 coding DNA: TGTGCCGGAACCGACGGGGAGTCTGGGGCCAACGTCCTGACTTTC. Protein sequence: CAGTDGESGANVLTF.

This chain connects TRBV5-1 to TRBJ1-1, with 7 bases identical to TRBD1. Germline assignment: CDR1 SGHRS and CDR2 YFSETQ. The length of the CDR3 is 17 residues. Unmatched junction bases numbered 11, after V lost 3 bases and J lost 0 bases. The CDR3 nucleotides are TGCGCCAGCAGCTCACAGGGGATCGACCTGATGAACACTGAAGCTTTCTTT. Translation gives CASSSQGIDLMNTEAFF.

The chain joins TRBV30 to TRBJ2-1; TRBD2 might be the D (6 bases). The CDR3 has 19 residues. Germline lookup yields CDR1 GTSNPN and CDR2 SVGIG (reference sequence). The V end was cut by 0 bases, the J end by 0 bases, with 21 bases between. This CDR3 is CAWSVRYGEVGSSYNEQFF. DNA for the CDR3: TGTGCCTGGAGTGTACGGTATGGGGAGGTCGGGAGCTCCTACAATGAGCAGTTCTTC.

The chain is built from TRBV27 and TRBJ1-1; 7 nucleotides match TRBD1. This CDR3 has 14 residues. Germline trimming cut 5 bases from V and 4 bases from J; bases unmatched to any gene: 7. The V gene's germline CDR1 is MNHEY and CDR2 SMNVEV (reference sequence). The DNA of the CDR3 is TGTGCCAGCAGTACCAGACAGGGAACCACTGAAGCTTTCTTT. This sequence encodes CASSTRQGTTEAFF.

The chain is built from TRBV29-1 and TRBJ2-5; D possibly corresponds to TRBD2 (5 bases). The V gene's germline CDR1 is SQVTM and CDR2 ANQGSEA. The V and J ends lost 4 bases and 2 bases respectively, with 8 bases between them. CDR3 length: 12 residues. The CDR3 DNA reads TGCAGCGTTGGACTACCACAAGAGACCCAGTACTTC. Translating gives CSVGLPQETQYF. Full variable domain (remainder filled in from reference TRBV29-1 and TRBJ2-5): SAVISQKPSRDICQRGTSLTIQCQVDSQVTMMFWYRQQPGQSLTLIATANQGSEATYESGFVIDKFPISRPNLTFSTLTVSNMSPEDSSIYLCSVGLPQETQYFGPGTRLLVL.